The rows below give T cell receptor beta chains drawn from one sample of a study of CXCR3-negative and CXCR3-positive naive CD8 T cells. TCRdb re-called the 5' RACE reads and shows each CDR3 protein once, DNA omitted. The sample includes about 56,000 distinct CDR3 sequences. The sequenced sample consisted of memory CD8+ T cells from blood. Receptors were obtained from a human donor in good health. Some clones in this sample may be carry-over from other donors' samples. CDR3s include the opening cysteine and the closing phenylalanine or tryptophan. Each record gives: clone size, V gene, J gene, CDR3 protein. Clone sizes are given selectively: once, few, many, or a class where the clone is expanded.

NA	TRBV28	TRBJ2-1	CASSLVGGRREQFF
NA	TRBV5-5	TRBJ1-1	CASSWTAEAFF
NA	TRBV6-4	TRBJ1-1	CASSEGMGTEAFF
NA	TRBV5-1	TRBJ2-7	CASSPIDTGYEQYF
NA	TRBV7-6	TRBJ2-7	CASSTGLAGDEQYF
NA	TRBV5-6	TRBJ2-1	CASSLLVPSDEQFF
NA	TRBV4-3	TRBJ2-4	CASSQDGARQNIQYF
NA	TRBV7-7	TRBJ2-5	CASSLVEGKETQYF
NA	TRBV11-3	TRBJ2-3	CASSSTRLAGMTDTQYF
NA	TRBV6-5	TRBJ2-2	CASSYGGEPTGELFF
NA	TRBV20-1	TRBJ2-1	CSARTGTGLRSSYNEQFF
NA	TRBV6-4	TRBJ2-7	CGQIGTGGYEQYF
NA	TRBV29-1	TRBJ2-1	CSVDWDLAYNEQFF
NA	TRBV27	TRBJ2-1	CASSYSGLEQFF
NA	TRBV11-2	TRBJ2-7	CASSLDVTGGTYEQYF
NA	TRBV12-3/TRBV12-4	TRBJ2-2	CASSPGQGERAGELFF
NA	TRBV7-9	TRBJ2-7	CASSVPGQGVNEQYF
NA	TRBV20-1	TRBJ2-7	CSASIGQGAPYEQYF
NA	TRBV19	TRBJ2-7	CASSMGHPADEQYF
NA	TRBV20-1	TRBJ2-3	CSARDPRTSGRITDTQYF
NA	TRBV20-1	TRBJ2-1	CSARSREDVDEQFF
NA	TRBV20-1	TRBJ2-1	CSARDLRRDDNEQFF
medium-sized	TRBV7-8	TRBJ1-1	CASSYQDRVNTEAFF
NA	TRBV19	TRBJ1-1	CASSTSLRTGVVGAFF
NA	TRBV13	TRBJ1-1	CASHQGTNLGTEAFF
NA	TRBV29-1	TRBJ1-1	CSVGQGLNTEAFF
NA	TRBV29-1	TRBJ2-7	CSADTTGSSYEQYF
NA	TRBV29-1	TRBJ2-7	CSVETWSEREAHEQYF
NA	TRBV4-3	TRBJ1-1	CASSFHRAGNTEAFF
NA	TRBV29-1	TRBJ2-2	CSVVSGTVNTGELFF
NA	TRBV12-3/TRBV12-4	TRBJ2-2	CASRDPGQGATGELFF
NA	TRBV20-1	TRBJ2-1	CSARSGGAIDEQFF
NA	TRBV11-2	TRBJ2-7	CASRALSRWDEQYF
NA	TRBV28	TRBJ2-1	CASSQGLADNEQFF
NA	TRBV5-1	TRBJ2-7	CASSLLETLNEQYF
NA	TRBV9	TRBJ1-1	CASSPQGELAFF
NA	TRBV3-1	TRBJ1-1	CASSLRGTEAFF
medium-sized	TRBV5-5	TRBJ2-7	CASSPGTRRYEQYF
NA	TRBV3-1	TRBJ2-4	CASSSDSDIQYF
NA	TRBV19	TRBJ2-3	CASSPGIPDTQYF
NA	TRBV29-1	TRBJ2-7	CSVDETGSEQYF
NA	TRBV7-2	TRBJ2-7	CASSLALDLLNEQYF
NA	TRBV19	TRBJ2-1	CASRDLPSSYNEQFF
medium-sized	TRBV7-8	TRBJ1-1	CASNPTGGNTEAFF
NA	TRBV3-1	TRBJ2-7	CASSQGFIPGLAEFSYEQYF